Listed below are T cell receptor beta chains from one sample, sequenced in a study of blood T cell repertoires in COVID-19. TCRdb keeps only in-frame clones here, not all; method: immunoSEQ multiplex PCR. Among approximately 200,000 clones listed, roughly 88% were seen once. Sequenced input: peripheral blood. These receptors all come from a woman aged 30 to 39 with acute or convalescent COVID-19. CDR3s include the opening cysteine and the closing phenylalanine or tryptophan. The order of the fields is J gene, clone size, D gene, V gene, CDR3 length, CDR3 DNA, CDR3 protein. A D gene is named only where the DNA matches it firmly. Part of the rows lack a size; the others show once, few, many or a class for expanded clones.

TRBJ1-2	.	TRBD1	TRBV6-5	14	TGTGCCAGCAGTACGACAGGGGCCGACTATGGCTACACCTTC	CASSTTGADYGYTF
TRBJ2-3	.	.	TRBV3-1/TRBV3-2	14	TGTGCCAGCAGCCAAGGTCCCGGAGCCCGTAAGCAGTATTTT	CASSQGPGARKQYF
TRBJ2-1	.	.	TRBV12-3/TRBV12-4	13	TGTGCCACGGAGGGCGAGGGGAAGGATGAGCAGTTCTTC	CATEGEGKDEQFF
TRBJ1-5	.	.	TRBV15	15	TGTGCCACCAGCAGAGATGTGGGACTCAATCAGCCCCAGCATTTT	CATSRDVGLNQPQHF
TRBJ2-1	.	TRBD2	TRBV4-1	15	TGCGCCAGCAAGGAAGGACTAGTCTCCTACAATGAGCAGTTCTTC	CASKEGLVSYNEQFF
TRBJ1-1	once	TRBD1	TRBV3-1/TRBV3-2	15	TGTGCCAGCAGCCAAGCCCGACAGGGATCCGGGGAAGCTTTCTTT	CASSQARQGSGEAFF
TRBJ1-2	.	.	TRBV6-5	12	TGTGCCAGCAATGGGCCGGAATATGGCTACACCTTC	CASNGPEYGYTF
TRBJ2-7	.	.	TRBV18	13	TGTGCCAGCTCACGGGACTCCTCCTACGAGCAGTACTTC	CASSRDSSYEQYF
TRBJ2-2	.	TRBD1	TRBV19	15	TGTGCCAGTAGTTATGGGGACAGCTTCACCGGGGAGCTGTTTTTT	CASSYGDSFTGELFF
TRBJ2-7	.	TRBD2	TRBV29-1	14	TGCAGCGTTGAGGGGCTAGCGGGAGTAAGGGAGCAGTACTTC	CSVEGLAGVREQYF
TRBJ2-5	.	.	TRBV24-1	12	TGTGCCCCGGAGAGGGGGGGAGAGACCCAGTACTTC	CAPERGGETQYF
TRBJ2-6	.	TRBD2	TRBV18	17	TGTGCCAGCTCACCCCCCGGGGGGGGGCTTGGGGCCAACGTCCTGACTTTC	CASSPPGGGLGANVLTF
TRBJ2-3	.	.	TRBV19	15	TGTGCCAGTAGTGACAGGGGAGGGGTCACAGATACGCAGTATTTT	CASSDRGGVTDTQYF
TRBJ2-1	.	.	TRBV27	15	TGTGCCAGCAGTTTTCTGGGACATATGAGGAATGAGCAGTTCTTC	CASSFLGHMRNEQFF
TRBJ2-1	.	TRBD1	TRBV3-1/TRBV3-2	13	TGTGCCAGCAGCCAAATGTCGGGACAGGGCGAGTTCTTC	CASSQMSGQGEFF
TRBJ2-7	.	TRBD1	TRBV27	14	TGTGCCAGCAGTTTACGGGACAGCGCCTCAAAGCAGTACTTC	CASSLRDSASKQYF
TRBJ2-1	.	.	TRBV5-1	14	TGCGCCAGCAGCTTGGCTGTTACCTACAATGAGCAGTTCTTC	CASSLAVTYNEQFF
TRBJ2-5	.	TRBD2	TRBV11-2	16	TGTGCCAGCAGCTATGGTAGCGGGGCCCCTATAGAGACCCAGTACTTC	CASSYGSGAPIETQYF
TRBJ2-1	.	TRBD2	TRBV18	18	TGTGCCAGCTCACCATTGACCGGGACTAGCGGGGTAAACAATGAGCAGTTCTTC	CASSPLTGTSGVNNEQFF
TRBJ1-1	.	.	TRBV5-1	14	TGCGCCAGCAGCTTGTCCGGCGGCACCCCGGAAGCTTTCTTT	CASSLSGGTPEAFF